What follows is one T cell receptor (beta chain) and its context. No cognate antigen has been identified for it. Base-call qualities are not available, and no considerably larger clone is one nucleotide away. The data belong to a study of vaccination and CD4 T cells after COVID-19 (dated by TCRdb to between 2021 and 2023). At the level of the whole study: Six males and four females were included in the convalescent cohort, with two Hispanic individuals, seven Caucasians, two Asians and one multiracial person represented. Post-COVID blood samples from convalescent patients were collected a median of around 100 days after diagnosis, with a range of roughly 30 to 161 days. The time from the second vaccine dose to post-vaccine blood sampling had a median of approximately 72 days and ranged from about 12 to 241 days. Overlapping spike peptide pools from SARS-CoV-2 and from the common cold coronaviruses HCoV-NL63, HCoV-OC43 and HCoV-229E were used as culture stimuli. Control cultures received a CEFX viral epitope pool as the positive control, an HIV-1 Nef peptide pool as the negative control, or no peptide. Two doses of either the Pfizer-BioNTech BNT162b2 vaccine (n=8) or the Moderna mRNA-1273 vaccine (n=2) were administered to participants. In approximately ten COVID-19 convalescent patients and a few infection-naive healthy vaccine recipients, the spike-specific CD4+ TCR repertoire before mRNA vaccination was compared with the repertoire after mRNA vaccination. In an earlier paper using these donors, memory CD4+ T cell crossreactivity between SARS-CoV-2 and common cold coronavirus spike proteins was assessed at the TCR clonotype level. General findings and caveats noted by the study authors: Although the median number of SARS-CoV-2-reactive clonotypes went up from some 23 after infection to around 40 after vaccination, the increase was not significant. Nearly all vaccine-specific clones in convalescent patients (304 of 307) were mono-reactive for SARS-CoV-2 spike rather than cross-reactive with common cold coronaviruses. The study included relatively few convalescent patients and did not analyze early timepoints after natural infection. In convalescent patients, a median roughly 88% of post-vaccine SARS-CoV-2-reactive clones were detected only after vaccination, suggesting vaccine-specific priming.

V ends up 4 bases short and J 4 bases short, with an unmatched junction base count of 5. The CDR3, from cysteine to phenylalanine, totals 15 residues. CDR3 DNA is the only sequence kept; it has 45 bases, read in frame from the first base. CDR1 and CDR2 (MNHEY, SVGEGT) derive from the germline V gene. The library was made by PCR. At the Johns Hopkins FTIC core, DNA from the cultured CD4+ T cells underwent TCR sequencing with the Oncomine TCR Beta short-read assay. Genomic DNA was extracted from the cultured CD4+ T cells with the QIAamp micro DNA kit. Oncomine TCR Beta libraries made from cultured CD4+ T cells were pooled using unique dual indexes and sequenced on an Illumina iSeq 100. As for the original processing: Non-productive sequences were removed, and CDR3s that did not start with C, did not end with F or W, or were shorter than 7 amino acids were discarded. The MANAFEST web application was used to identify antigen-specific clonotypes by comparing peptide-stimulated wells against reference wells and other culture wells. An FDR below 0.05, an odds ratio above 5, and a productive frequency above 0.1% in at least two of three replicate wells were required for clones to be considered positive. A clonotype counted as cross-reactive if it showed significant expansion both in the SARS-CoV-2 spike wells and in at least one common cold coronavirus spike condition. Similarity between CDR3 sequences was evaluated in R version 3.6.1 using Levenshtein distances (stringdist) and unrooted phylogenetic trees (ape). The public reads were quality trimmed at Q25 with fastp and then assembled into clones with MiXCR by TCRdb, keeping productive beta chains. Every distinct CDR3 protein forms one entry, paired with its most common genes and DNA. Clone size and V and J calls follow TCRdb, not the original study. The sample includes around 10,000 distinct CDR3 sequences, with approximately 35% observed a single time. The top ten clones comprise roughly 14% of the sample.

The treatment or condition label, as the study defines it: approximately 9-day PBMC culture with coronavirus spike peptide pools or control peptides (ViraFEST assay). CD4+ T cells from unexposed donors were collected before the COVID-19 pandemic (2011-2018). The ViraFEST assay was used in the study, in which antigen-specific T cells were expanded with peptide pools and expanded clonotypes were subsequently identified by TCR sequencing. Each well held 2 million to 2.5 million PBMCs cultured with approximately 9.2 ug/ml peptide pools in IMDM containing approximately 5% human AB serum and 7.5 to 10 IU/ml IL-2. On days 3 and 7, half of the culture medium was replaced with fresh IL-2-containing medium. After less than twelve days of culture, CD4+ T cells were isolated by negative selection with the EasySep CD4+ T cell isolation kit. As cell number allowed, CD4+ T cells from unexposed donors were tested for reactivity to SARS-CoV-2 S and N and to four common cold coronavirus spike pools. PBMCs were separated from whole blood using Ficoll-Paque Plus gradient centrifugation and then either used fresh or cryopreserved at -140C. Triplicate wells were generally used for each culture condition. Leukapheresis product for the unexposed donors was bought commercially.

The sequenced material came from CD4+ T cells from blood, cultured in vitro. This TCR came from a human donor in good health. The V and J segments used are TRBV6-2 or TRBV6-3 and TRBJ2-1; TRBD1 aligns with 9 central bases. The encoded CDR3 is CASSSHGTGYNEQFF. The nucleotide sequence is given as TGTGCCAGCAGTTCCCACGGGACAGGGTACAATGAGCAGTTCTTC.